This T cell receptor (beta chain) is from a study of shared clonotypes between healthy human individuals. Trimming stripped 5 bases from V and 6 bases from J, with 19 bases between. In germline, CDR1 is MDHEN, CDR2 SYDVKM. This CDR3 has 15 amino acids. The study, taken as a whole, reports: Tissues were not sampled, only blood, and their repertoires likely differ.

The repertoire was sequenced with immunoSEQ multiplex PCR; TCRdb's copy has only in-frame clones and lacks some. The data contain more than 1,200,000 clones, 98% of them singletons. As regards this clone: Its antigen remains unidentified.

The sequence came from a man aged 25 to 40 in good health. J is TRBJ1-1 and V is TRBV28; perhaps TRBD1 as D (6 bases). Input material: naive CD4+ T cells sorted from blood. The subset here: CD45RA+ positively selected. For the CDR3, the DNA is TGTGCCAGCAGTCCGTTGGGGTGGGGGCTCTCTGAAGCTTTCTTT. It translates to CASSPLGWGLSEAFF.